The rows below give T cell receptor beta chains drawn from one sample of a study of CD8+CD57+ T cells in acquired aplastic anemia. In TCRdb, the reads were re-called with MiXCR into one record per CDR3 protein. The sample lists some 70,000 distinct CDR3 sequences, roughly 50% occurring once. The sequenced material came from sorted CD4+, CD8+, or CD8+CD57+ T cells (not recorded which) from PBMCs. The receptors shown here come from a human donor in good health, serving as a control. CDR3s include the opening cysteine and the closing phenylalanine or tryptophan. The D gene is left open where the match is weak. Only part of the rows carry a size: once, few, many, or a class if the clone is expanded.

length: 13; J: TRBJ1-1; D: TRBD1; V: TRBV6-5; size: many; CDR3: CASSYTGGNEAFF; DNA: TGTGCCAGCAGTTACACAGGGGGAAATGAAGCTTTCTTT
length: 14; J: TRBJ1-5; D: NA; V: TRBV6-1; size: many; CDR3: CASSPTAENQPQHF; DNA: TGTGCCAGCAGCCCCACAGCCGAGAATCAGCCCCAGCATTTT
length: 15; J: TRBJ2-5; D: NA; V: TRBV7-3; size: NA; CDR3: CASSSGTFEQETQYF; DNA: TGTGCCAGCAGCTCGGGGACCTTCGAACAAGAGACCCAGTACTTC
length: 16; J: TRBJ1-5; D: TRBD1; V: TRBV6-1; size: many; CDR3: CASSDSTGGAGQPQHF; DNA: TGTGCCAGCAGTGATAGTACAGGGGGCGCAGGACAGCCCCAGCATTTT
length: 16; J: TRBJ2-1; D: TRBD2; V: TRBV15; size: NA; CDR3: CATSPRASGDDNEQFF; DNA: TGTGCCACCAGCCCCCGGGCTAGCGGGGATGACAATGAGCAGTTCTTC
length: 15; J: TRBJ1-1; D: NA; V: TRBV19; size: NA; CDR3: CASSIARFGNTEAFF; DNA: TGTGCCAGTAGTATAGCAAGGTTCGGAAACACTGAAGCTTTCTTT
length: 15; J: TRBJ1-3; D: NA; V: TRBV25-1; size: many; CDR3: CASRGDPGAGNTIYF; DNA: TGTGCCAGCAGGGGGGATCCGGGGGCTGGAAACACCATATATTTT
length: 14; J: TRBJ2-1; D: TRBD2; V: TRBV29-1; size: NA; CDR3: CSVDPSGSGNEQFF; DNA: TGCAGCGTTGACCCTAGCGGGAGTGGGAATGAGCAGTTCTTC
length: 13; J: TRBJ1-2; D: NA; V: TRBV29-1; size: NA; CDR3: CSVGGVGSYGYTF; DNA: TGCAGCGTTGGGGGGGTCGGAAGCTATGGCTACACCTTC
length: 17; J: TRBJ1-5; D: NA; V: TRBV7-7; size: NA; CDR3: CASSYPGHQEVNQPQHF; DNA: TGTGCCAGCAGCTACCCGGGACACCAAGAAGTCAATCAGCCCCAGCATTTT
length: 15; J: TRBJ2-7; D: TRBD2; V: TRBV24-1; size: NA; CDR3: CATSDGLAGVYEQYF; DNA: TGTGCCACCAGTGATGGACTAGCGGGGGTCTACGAGCAGTACTTC
length: 11; J: TRBJ1-5; D: NA; V: TRBV19; size: NA; CDR3: CAVGGNQPQHF; DNA: TGTGCCGTTGGGGGTAATCAGCCCCAGCATTTT
length: 18; J: TRBJ2-3; D: NA; V: TRBV15; size: many; CDR3: CATSSLGSGPGFADTQYF; DNA: TGTGCCACCAGCAGTCTTGGTAGTGGCCCTGGGTTTGCAGATACGCAGTATTTT
length: 14; J: TRBJ2-3; D: NA; V: TRBV27; size: NA; CDR3: CASRTRTSTDTQYF; DNA: TGTGCCAGCAGGACCCGGACGAGCACAGATACGCAGTATTTT
length: 14; J: TRBJ2-7; D: TRBD2; V: TRBV19; size: medium-sized; CDR3: CASSIGLAGGEQYF; DNA: TGTGCCAGTAGTATCGGGCTAGCGGGAGGCGAGCAGTACTTC
length: 12; J: TRBJ2-3; D: NA; V: TRBV11-3; size: NA; CDR3: CASSQTRETQYF; DNA: TGTGCCAGCAGCCAGACCCGGGAGACGCAGTATTTT
length: 14; J: TRBJ1-5; D: NA; V: TRBV7-9; size: once; CDR3: CASSSSTDNQPQHF; DNA: TGTGCCAGCAGCTCCTCGACAGACAATCAGCCCCAGCATTTT
length: 17; J: TRBJ2-5; D: TRBD2; V: TRBV19; size: NA; CDR3: CASSIVPAGGPGETQYF; DNA: TGTGCCAGTAGTATAGTCCCAGCGGGGGGGCCAGGAGAGACCCAGTACTTC
length: 14; J: TRBJ2-5; D: TRBD1; V: TRBV7-9; size: NA; CDR3: CASTITGQGETQYF; DNA: TGTGCCAGCACGATCACCGGACAGGGTGAGACCCAGTACTTC
length: 18; J: TRBJ1-2; D: TRBD1; V: TRBV15; size: NA; CDR3: CATSRESDREYWDYGYTF; DNA: TGTGCCACCAGCAGAGAGTCGGACAGGGAGTACTGGGACTATGGCTACACCTTC
length: 16; J: TRBJ2-7; D: TRBD2; V: TRBV10-3; size: medium-sized; CDR3: CAISERGTSGSSEQYF; DNA: TGTGCCATCAGTGAGAGGGGGACTAGCGGGAGTTCAGAGCAGTACTTC
length: 14; J: TRBJ2-3; D: TRBD1; V: TRBV20-1; size: NA; CDR3: CSATLGTGGGTQYF; DNA: TGCAGTGCTACCTTAGGGACAGGGGGCGGAACGCAGTATTTT
length: 14; J: TRBJ1-5; D: NA; V: TRBV19; size: NA; CDR3: CASSISGLYRPQHF; DNA: TGTGCCAGTAGTATTTCTGGCCTATATCGGCCCCAGCATTTT
length: 18; J: TRBJ1-1; D: NA; V: TRBV11-2; size: many; CDR3: CASSFSTGATFMNTEAFF; DNA: TGTGCCAGCAGCTTCTCGACAGGAGCAACCTTTATGAACACTGAAGCTTTCTTT
length: 13; J: TRBJ2-7; D: TRBD1; V: TRBV2; size: NA; CDR3: CASGRDRGHEQYF; DNA: TGTGCCAGCGGAAGGGACAGGGGGCACGAGCAGTACTTC
length: 15; J: TRBJ2-1; D: TRBD2; V: TRBV5-1; size: NA; CDR3: CASSFTSGSYNEQFF; DNA: TGCGCCAGCAGCTTTACTAGCGGGTCCTACAATGAGCAGTTCTTC
length: 18; J: TRBJ2-1; D: NA; V: TRBV15; size: NA; CDR3: CATSREVGGGPNGDEQFF; DNA: TGTGCCACCAGCAGAGAGGTTGGTGGGGGGCCCAACGGAGATGAGCAGTTCTTC
length: 14; J: TRBJ1-3; D: NA; V: TRBV10-3; size: NA; CDR3: CAIAFGGAQNTIYF; DNA: TGTGCCATCGCGTTTGGGGGCGCCCAAAACACCATATATTTT
length: 16; J: TRBJ2-7; D: NA; V: TRBV20-1; size: many; CDR3: CSARDGAENPSYEQYF; DNA: TGCAGTGCTAGAGATGGGGCAGAAAACCCCTCCTACGAGCAGTACTTC
length: 12; J: TRBJ2-3; D: NA; V: TRBV29-1; size: medium-sized; CDR3: CSVGDFTDTQYF; DNA: TGCAGCGTCGGGGATTTCACAGATACGCAGTATTTT
length: 15; J: TRBJ2-5; D: TRBD2; V: TRBV20-1; size: once; CDR3: CGARDAAGGAETQYF; DNA: TGCGGTGCTAGAGATGCAGCGGGAGGAGCGGAGACCCAGTACTTC
length: 14; J: TRBJ2-3; D: TRBD1; V: TRBV2; size: NA; CDR3: CASSRDRSTDTQYF; DNA: TGTGCCAGCAGTCGGGACAGATCCACAGATACGCAGTATTTT
length: 13; J: TRBJ1-2; D: TRBD1; V: TRBV19; size: NA; CDR3: CASSIGTARGYTF; DNA: TGTGCCAGTAGTATCGGGACAGCGAGAGGCTACACCTTC
length: 14; J: TRBJ2-1; D: TRBD1; V: TRBV10-3; size: NA; CDR3: CAISTGTGVNEQFF; DNA: TGTGCCATCAGTACCGGGACAGGGGTCAATGAGCAGTTCTTC
length: 15; J: TRBJ1-4; D: NA; V: TRBV24-1; size: NA; CDR3: CATSDRRDNNEKLFF; DNA: TGTGCCACCAGTGATCGCCGGGACAATAATGAAAAACTGTTTTTT
length: 13; J: TRBJ1-1; D: NA; V: TRBV25-1; size: NA; CDR3: CASRDGVNTEAFF; DNA: TGTGCCAGCAGGGACGGAGTGAACACTGAAGCTTTCTTT
length: 15; J: TRBJ1-1; D: NA; V: TRBV7-9; size: many; CDR3: CASSLDSNLNTEAFF; DNA: TGTGCCAGCAGCTTAGACAGCAATTTGAACACTGAAGCTTTCTTT
length: 11; J: TRBJ2-1; D: NA; V: TRBV20-1; size: NA; CDR3: CSASLQDEQFF; DNA: TGCAGTGCTAGTTTACAAGATGAGCAGTTCTTC
length: 13; J: TRBJ1-5; D: NA; V: TRBV10-3; size: NA; CDR3: CAIRETHDKPQHF; DNA: TGTGCCATCAGGGAGACACATGATAAGCCCCAGCATTTT
length: 16; J: TRBJ2-1; D: TRBD2; V: TRBV7-9; size: many; CDR3: CASSLTSGDSYNEQFF; DNA: TGTGCCAGCAGCTTGACTAGCGGGGACTCCTACAATGAGCAGTTCTTC
length: 13; J: TRBJ2-5; D: NA; V: TRBV7-9; size: many; CDR3: CASSPAHQETQYF; DNA: TGTGCCAGCAGCCCCGCCCATCAAGAGACCCAGTACTTC
length: 14; J: TRBJ2-7; D: NA; V: TRBV27; size: many; CDR3: CASSLRSSSYEQYF; DNA: TGTGCCAGCAGTTTAAGGTCTAGTAGTTACGAGCAGTACTTC
length: 14; J: TRBJ2-1; D: TRBD2; V: TRBV24-1; size: NA; CDR3: CATSVAGGRDEQFF; DNA: TGTGCCACCAGTGTAGCGGGAGGGCGAGATGAGCAGTTCTTC
length: 13; J: TRBJ1-2; D: TRBD1; V: TRBV2; size: few; CDR3: CASSELQGDGYTF; DNA: TGTGCCAGCAGTGAGTTGCAGGGGGACGGCTACACCTTC
length: 13; J: TRBJ2-7; D: TRBD1; V: TRBV2; size: few; CDR3: CASSSTGGGEQYF; DNA: TGTGCCAGCAGTTCGACAGGGGGAGGCGAGCAGTACTTC
length: 14; J: TRBJ1-2; D: TRBD1; V: TRBV5-8; size: many; CDR3: CASSSGQDYEGYTF; DNA: TGTGCCAGCAGCTCGGGACAGGACTATGAAGGCTACACCTTC
length: 13; J: TRBJ1-1; D: TRBD1; V: TRBV19; size: few; CDR3: CASSKGQGSEAFF; DNA: TGTGCCAGTAGTAAGGGACAGGGTTCTGAAGCTTTCTTT
length: 15; J: TRBJ1-1; D: NA; V: TRBV9; size: many; CDR3: CASSVGAGEWAEAFF; DNA: TGTGCCAGCAGCGTAGGTGCCGGGGAGTGGGCTGAAGCTTTCTTT
length: 20; J: TRBJ2-6; D: NA; V: TRBV5-1; size: NA; CDR3: CASSFPSTRGFLSGANVLTF; DNA: TGCGCCAGCAGCTTCCCGTCAACCAGGGGCTTCCTCTCTGGGGCCAACGTCCTGACTTTC
length: 13; J: TRBJ2-7; D: NA; V: TRBV7-9; size: medium-sized; CDR3: CASSLGTNYEQYF; DNA: TGTGCCAGCAGCTTAGGGACTAACTACGAGCAGTACTTC
length: 14; J: TRBJ2-7; D: NA; V: TRBV29-1; size: NA; CDR3: CSVDSSGGSYEQYF; DNA: TGCAGCGTTGATAGCTCCGGTGGGTCCTACGAGCAGTACTTC
length: 13; J: TRBJ1-1; D: TRBD1; V: TRBV20-1; size: once; CDR3: CSASDRVNTEAFF; DNA: TGCAGTGCTAGCGACAGGGTGAACACTGAAGCTTTCTTT
length: 13; J: TRBJ1-1; D: TRBD1; V: TRBV14; size: few; CDR3: CASRRGLNTEAFF; DNA: TGTGCCAGCAGGAGGGGGCTGAACACTGAAGCTTTCTTT